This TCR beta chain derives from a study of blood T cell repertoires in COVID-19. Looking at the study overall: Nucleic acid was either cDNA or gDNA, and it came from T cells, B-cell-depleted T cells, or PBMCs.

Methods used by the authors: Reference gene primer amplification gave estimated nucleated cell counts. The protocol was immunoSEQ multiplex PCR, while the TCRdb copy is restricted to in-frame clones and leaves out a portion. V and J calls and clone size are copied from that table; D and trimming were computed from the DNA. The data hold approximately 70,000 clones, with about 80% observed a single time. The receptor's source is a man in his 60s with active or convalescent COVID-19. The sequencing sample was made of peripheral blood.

The CDR3 protein is CAWTSAGGLLDEQFF. The CDR3 bases are TGTGCCTGGACCTCAGCGGGGGGGCTTTTGGATGAGCAGTTCTTC. The chain is built from TRBV30 and TRBJ2-1; 10 nucleotides align to TRBD2. The CDR3 extends over 15 amino acids. The germline CDR1 and CDR2 sequences are GTSNPN and SVGIG (reference sequence). V lost 4 bases to trimming and J lost 8 bases; unmatched junction nucleotides: 11.